The rows below give T cell receptor beta chains drawn from one sample of a study of OX40 agonist ivuxolimab in advanced cancers. TCRdb's table, derived via immunoSEQ multiplex PCR, lists solely in-frame clones and lacks some. The sample has tens of thousands of clones; more than 85% are singletons. This specimen consisted of CD4+ or CD8+ T cells sorted from blood, obtained in a trial of the OX40 agonist ivuxolimab. Receptors were obtained from an adult with an advanced solid tumor such as melanoma, head and neck, liver or kidney cancer. Both conserved end residues are part of each CDR3. A D gene is named only where the DNA matches it firmly. Only part of the rows carry a size: once, few, many, or a class if the clone is expanded.

- | TRBD1 | TRBJ2-1 | TRBV18 | 16 | CASSPAGQGGYNEQFF | TGTGCCAGCTCACCGGCAGGACAGGGAGGCTACAATGAGCAGTTCTTC
- | TRBD2 | TRBJ2-2 | TRBV6-5 | 14 | CASSPSGYTGELFF | TGTGCCAGCAGTCCTAGCGGGTATACCGGGGAGCTGTTTTTT
- | - | TRBJ2-5 | TRBV23-1 | 14 | CASIGSGFQETQYF | TGCGCCAGCATAGGTAGCGGCTTCCAAGAGACCCAGTACTTC
- | TRBD1 | TRBJ1-2 | TRBV27 | 15 | CASSSTGAEDYGYTF | TGTGCCAGCAGTTCGACAGGGGCAGAGGACTATGGCTACACCTTC
- | - | TRBJ2-5 | TRBV7-3 | 13 | CASSPKVGETQYF | TGTGCCAGCAGCCCCAAAGTCGGGGAGACCCAGTACTTC
- | TRBD1 | TRBJ2-7 | TRBV5-1 | 13 | CASTRTGAYEQYF | TGCGCCAGCACCAGGACAGGGGCCTACGAGCAGTACTTC
- | TRBD1 | TRBJ1-2 | TRBV7-8 | 15 | CASSLHRDRSYGYTF | TGTGCCAGCAGCCTCCACCGGGACAGATCCTATGGCTACACCTTC
- | TRBD2 | TRBJ2-4 | TRBV18 | 16 | CASSPGPAGGQNIQYF | TGTGCCAGCTCACCAGGTCCAGCGGGAGGGCAAAACATTCAGTACTTC
- | - | TRBJ1-2 | TRBV30 | 14 | CAWSWGTPNYGYTF | TGTGCCTGGAGTTGGGGCACGCCTAACTATGGCTACACCTTC
- | TRBD2 | TRBJ2-2 | TRBV5-1 | 16 | CASSSSLAGYTGELFF | TGCGCCAGCAGCTCCTCTCTAGCGGGGTACACCGGGGAGCTGTTTTTT
once | - | TRBJ1-5 | TRBV7-9 | 13 | CASSLAVNQPQHF | TGTGCCAGCAGCTTAGCGGTCAATCAGCCCCAGCATTTT
- | - | TRBJ1-2 | TRBV30 | 12 | CAWSPHVDGYTF | TGTGCCTGGAGTCCCCACGTGGATGGCTACACCTTC
- | - | TRBJ2-3 | TRBV19 | 14 | CASSIASQAHTQYF | TGTGCCAGTAGTATAGCCTCCCAGGCGCATACGCAGTATTTT
- | TRBD1 | TRBJ2-1 | TRBV7-9 | 16 | CASRKPIFRDSNEQFF | TGTGCCAGCAGGAAACCAATCTTCCGGGACAGTAATGAGCAGTTCTTC
- | - | TRBJ1-4 | TRBV28 | 15 | CASSQAGTDDEKLFF | TGTGCCAGCAGTCAGGCCGGGACCGACGACGAAAAACTGTTTTTT
- | - | TRBJ2-7 | TRBV7-3 | 12 | CASSPDAYEQYF | TGTGCCAGCAGCCCTGATGCCTACGAGCAGTACTTC
- | - | TRBJ2-7 | TRBV6-1 | 15 | CASSEMLGAWYEQYF | TGTGCCAGCAGTGAAATGTTGGGGGCGTGGTACGAGCAGTACTTC
- | TRBD1 | TRBJ2-6 | TRBV2 | 16 | CASSTGAHSGANVLTF | TGTGCCAGCAGTACAGGGGCACACTCTGGGGCCAACGTCCTGACTTTC
- | - | TRBJ2-3 | TRBV6-5 | 15 | CASSYSTSGRDTQYF | TGTGCCAGCAGTTACTCGACTAGTGGGAGGGATACGCAGTATTTT
- | - | TRBJ1-2 | TRBV6-1 | 14 | CASSEAGANYGYTF | TGTGCCAGCAGTGAAGCGGGAGCTAACTATGGCTACACCTTC
- | - | TRBJ2-1 | TRBV7-3 | 14 | CASSFDRGTGEQFF | TGTGCCAGCAGCTTTGACCGCGGGACGGGTGAGCAGTTCTTC
- | - | TRBJ2-7 | TRBV5-4 | 15 | CASSPGSGITYEQYF | TGTGCCAGCAGCCCCGGTTCGGGGATTACCTACGAGCAGTACTTC
- | TRBD1 | TRBJ1-1 | TRBV2 | 15 | CASSGTGGSNTEAFF | TGTGCCAGCAGTGGGACAGGGGGCTCGAACACTGAAGCTTTCTTT
- | - | TRBJ1-1 | TRBV14 | 14 | CASSPRWATAEAFF | TGTGCCAGCAGCCCTCGTTGGGCAACCGCTGAAGCTTTCTTT
- | TRBD2 | TRBJ2-3 | TRBV9 | 19 | CASSGGSGRRSRRSDTQYF | TGTGCCAGCTCAGGGGGTAGCGGGAGGCGTTCACGGAGATCAGATACGCAGTATTTT
- | TRBD1 | TRBJ1-4 | TRBV5-4 | 14 | CASSQDRGREKLFF | TGTGCCAGCAGCCAGGACAGGGGCCGGGAAAAACTGTTTTTT
- | TRBD2 | TRBJ2-1 | TRBV9 | 15 | CASSVTSGIGNEQFF | TGTGCCAGCAGCGTAACTAGCGGGATAGGTAATGAGCAGTTCTTC
- | - | TRBJ1-4 | TRBV7-8 | 14 | CASSLAGDAEKLFF | TGTGCCAGCAGCTTAGCTGGGGATGCTGAAAAACTGTTTTTT
- | - | TRBJ2-3 | TRBV28 | 14 | CAAKSAESTDTQYF | TGTGCCGCTAAATCGGCGGAAAGCACAGATACGCAGTATTTT
- | TRBD2 | TRBJ2-1 | TRBV5-1 | 13 | CASSYSGSSEQFF | TGCGCCAGCAGCTATAGCGGGAGTAGTGAGCAGTTCTTC
- | - | TRBJ1-2 | TRBV28 | 17 | CASSFHGGPARNYGYTF | TGTGCCAGCAGTTTTCACGGAGGACCCGCCAGAAACTATGGCTACACCTTC
few | TRBD2 | TRBJ2-5 | TRBV7-7 | 12 | CASRGEGETQYF | TGTGCTAGCAGAGGGGAGGGAGAGACCCAGTACTTC
- | - | TRBJ2-1 | TRBV5-1 | 16 | CASSLGATASYNEQFF | TGCGCCAGCAGCTTGGGAGCGACAGCCTCCTACAATGAGCAGTTCTTC
- | - | TRBJ1-4 | TRBV6-5 | 15 | CASSYSGQAGEKLFF | TGTGCCAGCAGTTACTCAGGGCAGGCAGGCGAAAAACTGTTTTTT
- | - | TRBJ2-1 | TRBV9 | 13 | CASSVGLVNEQFF | TGTGCCAGCAGCGTAGGTCTAGTGAATGAGCAGTTCTTC